What follows are 8 T cell receptor beta chains derived from one specimen sequenced in a study of blood T cell repertoires in COVID-19. Repertoires were generated with immunoSEQ multiplex PCR, while TCRdb's copy carries only in-frame clones and drops some. This repertoire shows approximately 100,000 clones, approximately 84% found once; its top ten account for 10%. The sequenced sample was peripheral blood. The receptors were sampled from a man aged 65 to 79 with acute or convalescent COVID-19.

The genes are TRBV7-2 and TRBJ2-1, with TRBD2 matching over 13 bases. Trimming took 5 bases from V and 8 from J; bases not matched to a gene: 18. The germline CDR1 and CDR2 sequences are SGHTA and FQGNSA. This CDR3 has 19 residues. CDR3 sequence reads: CASSPRTSGSPGGGDEQFF. CDR3 nucleotides: TGTGCCAGCAGCCCTAGGACTAGCGGGAGCCCTGGGGGGGGCGATGAGCAGTTCTTC.

In DNA, the CDR3 is TGTGCCAGCAGCCACCGGGACAGGCTCTACGAGCAGTACTTC. Its translation is CASSHRDRLYEQYF. The chain has TRBV3-1 (or the pseudogene TRBV3-2) and TRBJ2-7, with 8 bases fitting TRBD1. Germline V gene data show CDR1 as LGHDT and CDR2 as YNNKEL (reference sequence). This CDR3 contains 14 residues. V dropped 3 bases and J dropped 3; count of bases not matched to a gene: 4.

V gene TRBV3-1 (or the pseudogene TRBV3-2) combines with J gene TRBJ1-2, with 9 bases that match TRBD1. Germline V gene sequence: CDR1 LGHDT, CDR2 YNNKEL (reference sequence). Trimming cost V 4 bases and J 6 bases; bases outside gene matches: 15. The CDR3 sequence is 17 residues long. CDR3 bases: TGTGCCAGCAGCCTAATTCAACAGGGGGCGGGTTTGAATGGCTACACCTTC. Residues: CASSLIQQGAGLNGYTF.

This clone was counted a single time. The CDR3 DNA is TGTGCCAGCAGCGATAGCGGGAGGACCTACAATGAGCAGTTCTTC. Protein: CASSDSGRTYNEQFF. The V gene is TRBV9, the J gene TRBJ2-1, with TRBD2 matching 10 bases. The CDR3 covers 15 residues. V shed 3 bases and J 2 bases; nucleotides not matched to a gene: 2. The V gene's germline CDR1 is SGDLS and CDR2 YYNGEE.

V usage is TRBV10-3 and J usage is TRBJ2-7; 7 bases align to TRBD2. J lost 3 bases, V lost 3 bases, and 5 bases had no gene match. The CDR3 loop spans 14 amino acids. Per the germline V gene, CDR1 is ENHRY and CDR2 is SYGVKD. The CDR3 spells CAISDERDHYEQYF. As DNA, the CDR3 is TGTGCCATCAGTGACGAGCGGGATCACTACGAGCAGTACTTC.

This chain joins TRBV30 and TRBJ1-3, with TRBD1 matching 7 bases. The CDR3 runs 14 residues. Germline assignment: CDR1 GTSNPN and CDR2 SVGIG (reference sequence). Germline trimming cut 3 bases from V and 3 bases from J; bases unmatched to any gene: 5. CDR3 sequence reads: CAWRGGSGGNTIYF. CDR3 DNA: TGTGCCTGGAGAGGGGGCTCTGGTGGAAACACCATATATTTT.

This sequence joins TRBV7-2 and TRBJ1-1; perhaps TRBD1 as D (5 bases). Trimming stripped 4 bases from V and 5 bases from J, with 17 bases between. Germline loops: CDR1 SGHTA, CDR2 FQGNSA. CDR3 size: 15 residues. CDR3 sequence: CASSSQGELGTEAFF. The CDR3 DNA follows: TGTGCCAGCAGCTCCCAAGGGGAACTGGGGACTGAAGCTTTCTTT.

This clone was detected once. The genes are TRBV24-1 and TRBJ1-1; the D gene is possibly TRBD1 (6 bases). There are 11 residues in the CDR3. Germline V CDR1 and CDR2: KGHDR, SFDVKD. Between the trimmed V and J ends, which lost 9 bases and 3 bases, there was a span of 7 bases. CDR3 nucleotide sequence: TGTGCCACCGGGACACACACTGAAGCTTTCTTT. Amino acid sequence: CATGTHTEAFF.